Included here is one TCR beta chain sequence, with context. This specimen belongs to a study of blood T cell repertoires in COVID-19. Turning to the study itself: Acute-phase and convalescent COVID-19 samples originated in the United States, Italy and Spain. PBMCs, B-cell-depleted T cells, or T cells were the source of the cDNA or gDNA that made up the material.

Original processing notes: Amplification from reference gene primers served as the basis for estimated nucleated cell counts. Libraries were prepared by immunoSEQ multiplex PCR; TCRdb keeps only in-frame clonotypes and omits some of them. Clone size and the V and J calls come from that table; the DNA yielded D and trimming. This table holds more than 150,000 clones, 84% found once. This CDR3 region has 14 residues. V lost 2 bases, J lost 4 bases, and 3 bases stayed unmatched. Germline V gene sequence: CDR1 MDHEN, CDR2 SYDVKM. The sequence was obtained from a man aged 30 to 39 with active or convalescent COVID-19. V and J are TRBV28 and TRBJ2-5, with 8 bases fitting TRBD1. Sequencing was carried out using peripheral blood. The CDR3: CASSLETGGETQYF. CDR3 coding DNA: TGTGCCAGCAGTTTAGAAACAGGGGGAGAGACCCAGTACTTC.